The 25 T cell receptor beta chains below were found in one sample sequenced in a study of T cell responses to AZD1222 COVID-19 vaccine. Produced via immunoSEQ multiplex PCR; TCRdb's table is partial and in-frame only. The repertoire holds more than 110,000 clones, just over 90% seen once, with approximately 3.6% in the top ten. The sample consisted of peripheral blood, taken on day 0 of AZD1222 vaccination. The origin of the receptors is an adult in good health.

The CDR3 protein is CASSPGVGSYNSPLHF. In nucleotides, the CDR3 is TGTGCCAGCTCACCAGGCGTCGGGAGCTATAATTCACCCCTCCACTTT. The chain recombines TRBV18 with TRBJ1-6; D call uncertain. The CDR3 loop spans 16 amino acids. V lost 2 bases and J lost 3, with 11 bases in between. Germline CDR1 is KGHSH and CDR2 is LQKENI.

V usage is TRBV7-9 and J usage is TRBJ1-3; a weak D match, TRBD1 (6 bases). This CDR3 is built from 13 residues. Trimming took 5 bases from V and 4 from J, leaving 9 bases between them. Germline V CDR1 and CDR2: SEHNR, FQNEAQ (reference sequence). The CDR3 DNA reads TGTGCCAGCAGCCGGACAGAAGGAAACACCATATATTTT. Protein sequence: CASSRTEGNTIYF.

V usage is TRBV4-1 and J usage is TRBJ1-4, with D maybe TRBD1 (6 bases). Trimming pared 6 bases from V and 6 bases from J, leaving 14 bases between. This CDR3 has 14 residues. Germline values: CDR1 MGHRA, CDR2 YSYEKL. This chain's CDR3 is CASSPGTSDEKLFF. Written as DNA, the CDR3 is TGCGCCAGCAGTCCAGGGACATCCGATGAAAAACTGTTTTTT.

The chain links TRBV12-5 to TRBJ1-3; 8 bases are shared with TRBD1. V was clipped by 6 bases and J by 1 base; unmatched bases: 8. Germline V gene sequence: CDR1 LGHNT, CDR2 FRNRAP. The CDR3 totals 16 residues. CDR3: CASGPAGGASGNTIYF. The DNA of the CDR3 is TGTGCTAGTGGGCCAGCAGGGGGCGCGTCTGGAAACACCATATATTTT.

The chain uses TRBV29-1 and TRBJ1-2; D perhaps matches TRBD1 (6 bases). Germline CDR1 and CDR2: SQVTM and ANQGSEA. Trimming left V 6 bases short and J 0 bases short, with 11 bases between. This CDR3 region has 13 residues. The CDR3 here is CSVEDSSNYGYTF. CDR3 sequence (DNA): TGCAGCGTGGAGGACAGCTCTAACTATGGCTACACCTTC.

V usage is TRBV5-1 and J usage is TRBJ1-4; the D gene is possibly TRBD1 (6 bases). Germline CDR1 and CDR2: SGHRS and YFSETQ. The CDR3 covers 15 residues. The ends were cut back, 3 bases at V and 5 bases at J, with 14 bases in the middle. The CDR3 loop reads CASSSRTGTNEKLFF. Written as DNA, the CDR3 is TGCGCCAGCAGCTCCCGTACAGGGACGAATGAAAAACTGTTTTTT.

Written as DNA, the CDR3 is TGTGCCAGCAGCTTGGGACACCTTAACTATGGCTACACCTTC. Translated, it gives CASSLGHLNYGYTF. The chain combines TRBV7-8 with TRBJ1-2; possibly TRBD1 for D (6 bases). V was pared by 3 bases and J by 1 base, with 9 bases between. CDR1 is SGHVS, CDR2 FQNEAQ, per germline. The CDR3 consists of 14 residues.

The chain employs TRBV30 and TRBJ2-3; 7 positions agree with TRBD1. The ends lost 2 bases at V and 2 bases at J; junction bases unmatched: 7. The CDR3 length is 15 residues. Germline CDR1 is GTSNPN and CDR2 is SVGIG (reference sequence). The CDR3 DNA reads TGTGCCTGGAGTATTCGACAGGGCGACACAGATACGCAGTATTTT. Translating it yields CAWSIRQGDTDTQYF. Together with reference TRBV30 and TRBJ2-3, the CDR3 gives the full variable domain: SQTIHQWPATLVQPVGSPLSLECTVEGTSNPNLYWYRQAAGRGLQLLFYSVGIGQISSEVPQNLSASRPQDRQFILSSKKLLLSDSGFYLCAWSIRQGDTDTQYFGPGTRLTVL.

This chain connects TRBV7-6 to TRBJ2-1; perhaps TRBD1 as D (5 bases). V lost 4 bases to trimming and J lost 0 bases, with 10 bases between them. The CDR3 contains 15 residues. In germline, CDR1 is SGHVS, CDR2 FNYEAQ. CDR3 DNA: TGTGCCAGCAGCTCGACAGTCCTCTCCTACAATGAGCAGTTCTTC. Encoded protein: CASSSTVLSYNEQFF.

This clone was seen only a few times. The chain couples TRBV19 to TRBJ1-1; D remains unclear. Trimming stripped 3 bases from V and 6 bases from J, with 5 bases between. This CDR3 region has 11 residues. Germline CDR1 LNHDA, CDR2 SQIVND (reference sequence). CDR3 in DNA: TGTGCCAGTAGTATCTTCGCTGAAGCTTTCTTT. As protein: CASSIFAEAFF.

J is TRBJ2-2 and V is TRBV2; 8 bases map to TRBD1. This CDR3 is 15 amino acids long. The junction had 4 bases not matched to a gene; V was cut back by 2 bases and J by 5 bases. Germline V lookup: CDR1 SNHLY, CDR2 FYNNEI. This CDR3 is CASSETTGATGELFF. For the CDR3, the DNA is TGTGCCAGCAGTGAAACGACAGGGGCTACCGGGGAGCTGTTTTTT. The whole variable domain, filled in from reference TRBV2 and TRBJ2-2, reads EPEVTQTPSHQVTQMGQEVILRCVPISNHLYFYWYRQILGQKVEFLVSFYNNEISEKSEIFDDQFSVERPDGSNFTLKIRSTKLEDSAMYFCASSETTGATGELFFGEGSRLTVL.

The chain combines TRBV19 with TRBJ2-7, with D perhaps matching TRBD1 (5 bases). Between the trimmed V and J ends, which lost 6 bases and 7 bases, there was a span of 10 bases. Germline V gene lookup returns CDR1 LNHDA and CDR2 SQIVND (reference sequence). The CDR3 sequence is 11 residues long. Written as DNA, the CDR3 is TGTGCCAGTAGGTACAAGGGGGAGCAGTACTTC. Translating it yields CASRYKGEQYF. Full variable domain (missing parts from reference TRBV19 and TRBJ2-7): DGGITQSPKYLFRKEGQNVTLSCEQNLNHDAMYWYRQDPGQGLRLIYYSQIVNDFQKGDIAEGYSVSREKKESFPLTVTSAQKNPTAFYLCASRYKGEQYFGPGTRLTVT.

Here the CDR3 DNA reads TGTGCCAGCAGCCAAGATTTAACAGGGGGCTACAATGAGCAGTTCTTC. Its protein product is CASSQDLTGGYNEQFF. V is TRBV3-1 (or the pseudogene TRBV3-2) and J is TRBJ2-1; 8 bases match TRBD1. The germline V gene has CDR1 LGHDT and CDR2 YNNKEL (reference sequence). With V trimmed by 0 bases and J by 3 bases, 4 bases remained unmatched. This CDR3 contains 16 residues.

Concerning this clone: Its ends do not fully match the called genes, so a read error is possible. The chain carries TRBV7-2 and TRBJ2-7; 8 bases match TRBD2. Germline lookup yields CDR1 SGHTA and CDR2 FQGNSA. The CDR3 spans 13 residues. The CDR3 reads CASSDGPGLGSDF. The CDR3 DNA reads TGTGCCAGCAGCGACGGGCCGGGACTAGGATCAGACTTC.

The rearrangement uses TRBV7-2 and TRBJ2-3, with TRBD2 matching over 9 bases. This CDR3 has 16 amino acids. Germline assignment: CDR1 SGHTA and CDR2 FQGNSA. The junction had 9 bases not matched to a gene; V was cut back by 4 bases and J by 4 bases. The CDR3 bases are TGTGCCAGCAGCTCCCGAAGCGGGAGGTTCGCAGATACGCAGTATTTT. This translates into CASSSRSGRFADTQYF.

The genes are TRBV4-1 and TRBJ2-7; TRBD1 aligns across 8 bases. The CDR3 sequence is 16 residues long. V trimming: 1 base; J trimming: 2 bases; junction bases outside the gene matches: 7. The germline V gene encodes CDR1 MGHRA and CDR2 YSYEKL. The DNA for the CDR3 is TGCGCCAGCAGCCAAGTTGGACAGGGTTCCACCTACGAGCAGTACTTC. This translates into CASSQVGQGSTYEQYF.

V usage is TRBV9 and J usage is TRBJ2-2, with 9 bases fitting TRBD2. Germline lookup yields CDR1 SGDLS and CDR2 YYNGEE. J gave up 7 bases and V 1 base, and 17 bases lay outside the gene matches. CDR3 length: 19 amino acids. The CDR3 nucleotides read TGTGCCAGCAGCGTACCCCGCGAAGACGCGGGAGGGCCTGACGGGGAGCTGTTTTTT. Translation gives CASSVPREDAGGPDGELFF.

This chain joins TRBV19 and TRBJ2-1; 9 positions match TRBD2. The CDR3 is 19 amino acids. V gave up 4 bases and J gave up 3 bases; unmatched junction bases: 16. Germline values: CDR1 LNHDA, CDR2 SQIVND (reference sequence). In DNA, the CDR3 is TGTGCCAGTAGTAGGGGGGACTCCCGGCCTAGCGGGATCTACAATGAGCAGTTCTTC. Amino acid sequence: CASSRGDSRPSGIYNEQFF.

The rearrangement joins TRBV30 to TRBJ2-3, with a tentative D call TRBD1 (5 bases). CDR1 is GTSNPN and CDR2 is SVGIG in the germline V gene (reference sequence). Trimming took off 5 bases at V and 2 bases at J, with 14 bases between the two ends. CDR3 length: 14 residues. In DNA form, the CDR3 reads TGTGCCTGGTTCCCCGACAGAATCACAGATACGCAGTATTTT. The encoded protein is CAWFPDRITDTQYF.

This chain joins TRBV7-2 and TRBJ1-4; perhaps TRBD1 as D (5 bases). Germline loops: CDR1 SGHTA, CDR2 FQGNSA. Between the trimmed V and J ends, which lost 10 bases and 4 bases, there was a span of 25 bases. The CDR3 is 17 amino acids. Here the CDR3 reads CATGGGTYREDNEKLFF. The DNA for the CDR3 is TGTGCCACCGGGGGTGGGACGTACCGCGAGGATAATGAAAAACTGTTTTTT.

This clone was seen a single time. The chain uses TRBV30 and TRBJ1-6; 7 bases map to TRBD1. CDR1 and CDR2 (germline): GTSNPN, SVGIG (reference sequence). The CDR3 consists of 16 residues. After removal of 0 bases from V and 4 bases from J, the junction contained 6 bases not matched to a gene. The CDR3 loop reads CAWSVPRTGYNSPLHF. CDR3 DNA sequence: TGTGCCTGGAGTGTACCCCGGACAGGATATAATTCACCCCTCCACTTT. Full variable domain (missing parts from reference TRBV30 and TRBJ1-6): SQTIHQWPATLVQPVGSPLSLECTVEGTSNPNLYWYRQAAGRGLQLLFYSVGIGQISSEVPQNLSASRPQDRQFILSSKKLLLSDSGFYLCAWSVPRTGYNSPLHFGNGTRLTVT.

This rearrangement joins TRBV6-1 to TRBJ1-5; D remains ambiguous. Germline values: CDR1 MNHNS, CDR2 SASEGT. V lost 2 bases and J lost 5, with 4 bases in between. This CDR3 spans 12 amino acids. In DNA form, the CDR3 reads TGTGCCAGCAGTGAATTGTATCAGCCCCAGCATTTT. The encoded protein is CASSELYQPQHF.

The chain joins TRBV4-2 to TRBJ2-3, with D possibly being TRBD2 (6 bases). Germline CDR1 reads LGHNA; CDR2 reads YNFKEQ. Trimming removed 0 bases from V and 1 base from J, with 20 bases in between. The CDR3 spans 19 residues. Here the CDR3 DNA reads TGTGCCAGCAGCCAAGATCTTCGGGACTTAATCCGTGGCACAGATACGCAGTATTTT. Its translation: CASSQDLRDLIRGTDTQYF.

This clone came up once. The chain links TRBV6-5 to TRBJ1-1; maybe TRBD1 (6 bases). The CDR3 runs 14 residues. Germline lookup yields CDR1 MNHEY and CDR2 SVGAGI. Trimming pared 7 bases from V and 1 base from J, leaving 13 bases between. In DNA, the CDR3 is TGTGCCAGCATTAGCGGACAGACGAACACTGAAGCTTTCTTT. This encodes CASISGQTNTEAFF.

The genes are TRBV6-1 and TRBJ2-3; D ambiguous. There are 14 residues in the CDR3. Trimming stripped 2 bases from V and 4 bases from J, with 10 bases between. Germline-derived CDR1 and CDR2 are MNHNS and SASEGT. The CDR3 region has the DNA TGTGCCAGCAGTGAATTGCTGGGTTCAGATACGCAGTATTTT. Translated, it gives CASSELLGSDTQYF.